The 30 T cell receptor beta chains given below trace back to one sample, sequenced in a study of regulatory T cells in long-lasting Graves disease. Indicated time point: persistent/refractory GD, antithyroid drugs over 5 years with positive TRAb. Making the TCR library involved RNA that had been extracted from PBMCs. Construction of TCR beta libraries relied on iRepertoire HTBI primers and on Arm-PCR targeting CDR3 regions. TCRdb fed the multiplex PCR reads into MiXCR, producing one record per CDR3 protein. The sample shows almost 350,000 distinct CDR3 sequences, about 18% of them seen only once. Sequenced material: peripheral blood mononuclear cells (PBMCs), taken when the disease was refractory, from a patient treated with antithyroid drugs. These receptors were collected from a female donor with Graves disease.

This clonotype showed up many times. The chain links TRBV5-1 to TRBJ2-6; D could derive from TRBD1 or TRBD2 (5 bases each). Germline V lookup: CDR1 SGHRS, CDR2 YFSETQ. V was pared by 0 bases and J by 4 bases, with 11 bases between. CDR3 length: 16 amino acids. CDR3 amino acids: CASSLVGVAGANVLTF. The CDR3 bases are TGCGCCAGCAGCTTGGTGGGGGTTGCAGGGGCCAACGTCCTGACTTTC.

This clonotype was observed once. Just one base apart from a much larger clone, this may be a read error. The chain has TRBV11-1 and TRBJ2-5; perhaps TRBD2 as D (5 bases). Germline values: CDR1 SGHAT, CDR2 FQDESV (reference sequence). V was cut by 1 base and J by 5 bases, with 11 bases left in between. CDR3 length equals 14 residues. The CDR3 region has the DNA TGTGCCAGCAGCTTAGATCGGGGTTACGAGACCCAGTACTTC. This codes for CASSLDRGYETQYF.

This clonotype was observed many times. This sequence joins TRBV12-3 or TRBV12-4 and TRBJ1-1; D uncertain. V lost 6 bases to trimming and J lost 6 bases, with 14 bases between them. CDR3 size: 13 residues. The CDR3 loop reads CASRTGGKAEAFF. The CDR3 region has the DNA TGTGCCAGCAGGACCGGAGGGAAAGCTGAAGCTTTCTTT.

Ten or more counts support this clonotype. The V call is TRBV28, the J call TRBJ1-4, with a tentative D call TRBD1 (5 bases). With 1 base removed from V and 15 bases from J, the gap between germline ends came to 12 bases. CDR1 is MDHEN, CDR2 SYDVKM, per germline. CDR3 length equals 12 residues. The CDR3 sequence: CASSLSQGRVFF. CDR3 sequence (DNA): TGTGCCAGCAGTTTATCGCAGGGAAGGGTGTTTTTT.

The chain uses TRBV4-3 and TRBJ1-5, with D possibly TRBD1 on 6 matching bases. V gave up 0 bases and J gave up 1 base, with 10 bases separating them. CDR1 is LGHNA, CDR2 YSLEER, per germline. There are 16 residues in the CDR3. In DNA form, the CDR3 reads TGCGCCAGCAGCCAAGACGTAGGGGGAAGCAATCAGCCCCAGCATTTT. Protein sequence: CASSQDVGGSNQPQHF.

In its sample, this clonotype was seen many times. The chain employs TRBV12-3 or TRBV12-4 and TRBJ2-2, with D unresolved. The CDR3 runs 18 residues. V lost 4 bases to trimming and J lost 1 base, with 19 bases between them. The CDR3 is CASSSSLLLRRNTGELFF. In DNA, the CDR3 is TGTGCCAGCAGTTCCAGCCTGCTACTAAGGAGGAACACCGGGGAGCTGTTTTTT.

This clonotype was counted ten times or more. This chain links TRBV27 with TRBJ2-5, with D perhaps TRBD1 or TRBD2 (6 bases each). Germline V gene sequence: CDR1 MNHEY, CDR2 SMNVEV (reference sequence). V lost 3 bases to trimming and J lost 5 bases, with 19 bases between them. This CDR3 comprises 16 residues. The CDR3 region is CASSFSIEGGEETQYF. In nucleotides, the CDR3 is TGTGCCAGCAGTTTCAGCATAGAGGGGGGCGAGGAGACCCAGTACTTC.

This clonotype has just one count. A much larger clone lies one base from this, so it may be a read error. The V call is TRBV11-2, the J call TRBJ2-5; possible D gene TRBD1, 6 bases. Germline V lookup: CDR1 SGHAT, CDR2 FQNNGV. V lost 2 bases and J 5 bases, leaving 18 bases between the germline ends. The CDR3 extends over 16 amino acids. This CDR3 reads CASSLRQRSRGETQYF. The DNA of the CDR3 is TGTGCCAGCAGCTTACGGCAAAGATCCAGGGGTGAGACCCAGTACTTC.

The chain is built from TRBV20-1 and TRBJ2-5; D perhaps matches TRBD2 (7 bases). This CDR3 is built from 12 residues. The ends were cut back, 3 bases at V and 9 bases at J, with 14 bases in the middle. Germline CDR1 DFQATT, CDR2 SNEGSKA (reference sequence). CDR3 sequence: CSASAGARAQYF. Here the CDR3 DNA reads TGCAGTGCTAGTGCGGGGGCCAGGGCCCAGTACTTC.

This clonotype was seen repeatedly, ten times or more. The chain combines TRBV29-1 with TRBJ1-1, with D maybe TRBD1 (6 bases). Germline CDR1 is SQVTM and CDR2 is ANQGSEA. The CDR3 contains 14 residues. The V gene lost 6 bases and the J gene lost 3 bases, with 17 bases spanning the gap. The CDR3 nucleotides read TGCAGCGTCAACTTCGGGGGGCTGGACACTGAAGCTTTCTTT. Translation: CSVNFGGLDTEAFF.

The sample holds many counts of this clonotype. The rearrangement links TRBV6-1 to TRBJ1-1; 10 positions agree with TRBD1. Germline assignment: CDR1 MNHNS and CDR2 SASEGT. V lost 7 bases, J lost 6 bases, and 17 bases stayed unmatched. There are 17 residues in the CDR3. The CDR3 reads CASTSSGTGATWAEAFF. For the CDR3, the DNA is TGTGCCAGCACCTCCTCCGGGACAGGGGCCACCTGGGCTGAAGCTTTCTTT.

The sample holds a few counts of this clonotype. V is TRBV19 and J is TRBJ1-2; D remains ambiguous. Germline V gene data show CDR1 as LNHDA and CDR2 as SQIVND (reference sequence). The CDR3 totals 13 residues. Trimming stripped 7 bases from V and 7 bases from J, with 16 bases between. Here the CDR3 reads CASTGGRRVGYTF. The CDR3, as DNA: TGTGCCAGTACGGGAGGACGTCGAGTTGGCTACACCTTC.

A few counts support this clonotype. The rearrangement joins TRBV30 to TRBJ2-7; 9 bases are shared with TRBD2. Germline assignment: CDR1 GTSNPN and CDR2 SVGIG (reference sequence). This CDR3 comprises 13 residues. Germline trimming cut 4 bases from V and 4 bases from J; bases unmatched to any gene: 5. CDR3 nucleotide sequence: TGTGCCTGGAATAGCGGGGGTGGTTACGAGCAGTACTTC. As protein: CAWNSGGGYEQYF.

This clonotype has only one observation. The rearrangement uses TRBV6-2 or TRBV6-3 and TRBJ2-1; 7 bases agree with TRBD2. The germline V gene encodes CDR1 MNHEY and CDR2 SVGEGT. J was trimmed by 2 bases and V by 9 bases; bases with no gene match: 7. The CDR3 covers 14 residues. CDR3 sequence (DNA): TGTGCCAGTCACAGCGGGACCCCCTACAATGAGCAGTTCTTC. Protein: CASHSGTPYNEQFF.

The V gene is TRBV6-1, the J gene TRBJ2-7; maybe TRBD1 (8 bases). This CDR3 region has 19 residues. V lost 4 bases to trimming and J lost 3 bases, with 28 bases between them. Germline V gene data show CDR1 as MNHNS and CDR2 as SASEGT. This CDR3 reads CASSGLRTGLASGFYEQYF. CDR3 DNA sequence: TGTGCCAGCAGTGGATTAAGGACAGGGCTCGCTAGCGGTTTCTACGAGCAGTACTTC.

The J gene is TRBJ2-3, the V gene TRBV29-1; 12 bases are a match to TRBD1. The CDR3 has 15 residues. V trimming: 0 bases; J trimming: 7 bases; junction bases outside the gene matches: 5. From germline, CDR1 is SQVTM and CDR2 ANQGSEA. The chain's CDR3 is CSVEDLGQGAYTQYF. CDR3 nucleotide sequence: TGCAGCGTTGAAGATCTGGGACAGGGGGCATATACGCAGTATTTT.

CDR3 bases: TGCAGTGCTAGACGGGCCTGGAGGGGGAAAGAGACCCAGTACTTC. Translation gives CSARRAWRGKETQYF. The gene calls are TRBV20-1 and TRBJ2-5; D possibly matches TRBD1 or TRBD2 (6 bases each). Trimming shortened V by 2 bases and J by 3 bases, and 16 bases separated the two germline ends. CDR1 and CDR2 (germline): DFQATT, SNEGSKA (reference sequence). This CDR3 comprises 15 residues.

This clonotype was detected many times. The chain carries TRBV20-1 and TRBJ2-5; weak D call: TRBD1 (6 bases). CDR3 length: 15 amino acids. V was trimmed by 3 bases and J by 2 bases, leaving 16 bases between them. Germline V gives CDR1 DFQATT, CDR2 SNEGSKA (reference sequence). This CDR3 is CSASGSRDTQETQYF. The DNA for the CDR3 is TGCAGTGCTAGTGGTTCTAGGGACACACAAGAGACCCAGTACTTC.

This clonotype was seen repeatedly, ten times or more. The genes are TRBV11-3 and TRBJ1-2; TRBD1 might be the D (5 bases). The CDR3 extends over 13 amino acids. V lost 3 bases, J lost 5 bases, and 10 bases lay in between. Germline lookup yields CDR1 SGHNT and CDR2 YENEEA. The CDR3 spells CASSLAREYGYTF. CDR3 bases: TGTGCCAGCAGCTTGGCCAGGGAATATGGCTACACCTTC.

This clonotype was counted at least ten times. This chain joins TRBV7-9 and TRBJ1-5; 7 bases align to TRBD1. From germline, CDR1 is SEHNR and CDR2 FQNEAQ (reference sequence). The V gene end was trimmed by 5 bases and the J gene end by 0 bases; junction bases not matched to a gene: 4. The CDR3 extends over 15 amino acids. Here the CDR3 reads CASSRDSHSNQPQHF. The CDR3 DNA reads as TGTGCCAGCAGCAGGGACAGTCATAGCAATCAGCCCCAGCATTTT.

The chain employs TRBV4-2 and TRBJ1-1; maybe TRBD1 (5 bases). V gave up 1 base and J gave up 0 bases, with 9 bases separating them. The CDR3 sequence is 15 residues long. Germline lookup yields CDR1 LGHNA and CDR2 YNFKEQ. The CDR3 DNA sequence: TGTGCCAGCAGCCAAGGGGCAGGGATGAACACTGAAGCTTTCTTT. It translates to CASSQGAGMNTEAFF.

This clonotype was counted between two and nine times. The genes are TRBV7-3 and TRBJ2-5; TRBD2 matches at 8 bases. The CDR3 runs 15 residues. Trimming at V came to 3 bases and at J to 2 bases, leaving 5 bases not matched to a gene. Germline CDR1 SGHTA, CDR2 FQGTGA. The CDR3 spells CASSFAGGSQETQYF. The CDR3 DNA follows: TGTGCCAGCAGCTTTGCGGGAGGAAGTCAAGAGACCCAGTACTTC.

The table lists this clonotype with many counts. CDR3: CASTLDRGDEKLFF. For the CDR3, the DNA is TGTGCCAGTACTTTAGACAGGGGAGACGAAAAACTGTTTTTT. This chain joins TRBV2 and TRBJ1-4, with 8 bases matching TRBD1. This CDR3 has 14 residues. CDR1 and CDR2 from the germline V gene are SNHLY and FYNNEI. The V and J ends lost 9 bases and 8 bases, in that order; junction bases with no gene match: 11.

This clonotype was counted between two and nine times. Given a much more abundant clone one base away, this may be a read error. The CDR3 loop is CTTSGDRAMGEQYF. The CDR3 DNA sequence: TGTACCACCAGCGGGGACAGGGCAATGGGCGAGCAGTACTTC. V gene TRBV15 combines with J gene TRBJ2-7; TRBD1 matches at 9 bases. This CDR3 has 14 amino acids. Germline values: CDR1 LNHNV, CDR2 YYDKDF (reference sequence). Variable domain in full (rest from reference TRBV15 and TRBJ2-7): DAMVIQNPRYQVTQFGKPVTLSCSQTLNHNVMYWYQQKSSQAPKLLFHYYDKDFNNEADTPDNFQSRRPNTSFCFLDIRSPGLGDTAMYLCTTSGDRAMGEQYFGPGTRLTVT.

This clonotype has a count of ten or more. The chain recombines TRBV7-2 with TRBJ2-5; maybe TRBD2 (5 bases). V was cut by 3 bases and J by 4 bases, with 12 bases left in between. This CDR3 comprises 14 residues. In germline, CDR1 is SGHTA, CDR2 FQGNSA. In DNA form, the CDR3 reads TGTGCCAGCAGCTTCGGCGGGTTGGGAGAGACCCAGTACTTC. The encoded protein is CASSFGGLGETQYF.

Concerning this clonotype: The junction departs from germline at one end; a sequencing error may be responsible. The gene calls are TRBV5-6 and TRBJ2-7, with 9 bases lining up with TRBD2. The CDR3 has 15 amino acids. Germline V gene sequence: CDR1 SGHDT, CDR2 YYEEEE. Written as DNA, the CDR3 is TGTGCCAGCAGCCCGCCCGCGGGAGGGTCGTACGAGCAGTACTTT. Its protein product is CASSPPAGGSYEQYF.

This clonotype appeared a few times. V usage is TRBV19 and J usage is TRBJ1-4; D perhaps matches TRBD1 (5 bases). Germline CDR1 reads LNHDA; CDR2 reads SQIVND (reference sequence). Trimming stripped 0 bases from V and 6 bases from J, with 14 bases between. The CDR3 loop spans 16 amino acids. CDR3 DNA sequence: TGTGCCAGTAGTATAGATTTGTCAGGGATGTATGAAAAACTGTTTTTT. Translating it yields CASSIDLSGMYEKLFF.

This clonotype has a count of ten or more. This sequence joins TRBV7-9 and TRBJ2-5; 13 bases line up with TRBD2. This CDR3 spans 15 amino acids. Germline V CDR1 and CDR2: SEHNR, FQNEAQ (reference sequence). V shed 5 bases and J 4 bases; nucleotides not matched to a gene: 4. The CDR3 is CASSLGLAGRETQYF. CDR3 bases: TGTGCCAGCAGCCTGGGACTAGCGGGACGAGAGACCCAGTACTTC.

This clonotype was seen repeatedly, ten times or more. The rearrangement uses TRBV18 and TRBJ1-1; D remains unclear. The V gene's germline CDR1 is KGHSH and CDR2 LQKENI. V gave up 2 bases and J gave up 5 bases, with 12 bases separating them. There are 14 residues in the CDR3. Here the CDR3 DNA reads TGTGCCAGCTCACCAACAACCCTGAGGACTGAAGCTTTCTTT. This sequence encodes CASSPTTLRTEAFF.

This clonotype was detected many times. The rearrangement uses TRBV30 and TRBJ1-2; unclear D gene. This CDR3 spans 12 amino acids. Germline assignment: CDR1 GTSNPN and CDR2 SVGIG (reference sequence). The ends were cut back, 0 bases at V and 7 bases at J, with 9 bases in the middle. CDR3 coding DNA: TGTGCCTGGAGTGTATATGGGGTTGGCTACACCTTC. This sequence encodes CAWSVYGVGYTF.